These 18 T cell receptor beta chains were all obtained from the same sample, sequenced in a study of response to subunit inactivated influenza vaccine. MiXCR, run by TCRdb on the RT-PCR reads, gives a single entry per CDR3 protein. The sample has 700,000 to 800,000 distinct CDR3 sequences, less than 20% seen once. Material: PBMCs from blood, obtained 4 to 6 days after vaccination. These receptors were collected from a man aged 50 to 60 who received an inactivated influenza vaccine.

In this sample, this clonotype turned up many times. The rearrangement joins TRBV12-3 or TRBV12-4 to TRBJ2-5, with D unresolved. V was pared by 8 bases and J by 5 bases, with 18 bases between. The CDR3 is 14 residues long. CDR3 in DNA: TGTGCCAGCTCCCCGCCGGTTGGTAGGGAGACCCAGTACTTC. Translated, it gives CASSPPVGRETQYF.

This clonotype was seen only a few times. This rearrangement joins TRBV29-1 to TRBJ2-5; D unclear. The CDR3 has 11 amino acids. Germline V gene lookup returns CDR1 SQVTM and CDR2 ANQGSEA. With 7 bases removed from V and 5 bases from J, the gap between germline ends came to 11 bases. The CDR3 DNA reads TGCAGCGCTAAGTCCCAGGAGACCCAGTACTTC. It yields the protein CSAKSQETQYF.

The gene calls are TRBV5-5 and TRBJ1-1, with 7 bases fitting TRBD1. The CDR3 totals 16 residues. Looked up from germline, CDR1 is SGHKS and CDR2 is YYEKEE (reference sequence). J lost 5 bases, V lost 2 bases, and 12 bases had no gene match. The CDR3 loop is CASSFKMTGLGTEAFF. The DNA of the CDR3 is TGTGCCAGCAGCTTCAAAATGACAGGGCTGGGGACTGAAGCTTTCTTT.

This clonotype was observed at least ten times. The genes are TRBV9 and TRBJ2-7; the D is unclear. The CDR3 totals 14 residues. Per germline, CDR1 SGDLS and CDR2 YYNGEE. V was cut by 0 bases and J by 5 bases, with 12 bases left in between. The CDR3 loop reads CASSVEGLGDEQYF. The CDR3 bases are TGTGCCAGCAGCGTAGAAGGGCTTGGGGACGAGCAGTACTTC.

This clonotype has a count of ten or more. V gene TRBV5-1 combines with J gene TRBJ2-3; tentatively, D is TRBD2 (6 bases). The CDR3 has 15 residues. Deletions cut 0 bases from V and 0 bases from J, with 8 bases between. Germline V gene sequence: CDR1 SGHRS, CDR2 YFSETQ. The CDR3 DNA reads as TGCGCCAGCAGCTTGGCTAGCGACAGCACAGATACGCAGTATTTT. Translating gives CASSLASDSTDTQYF.

This clonotype was seen only a few times. The chain is built from TRBV4-1 and TRBJ2-5, with 8 bases lining up with TRBD2. The CDR3 covers 16 residues. Germline V gene data show CDR1 as MGHRA and CDR2 as YSYEKL. V was pared by 11 bases and J by 5 bases, with 19 bases of the junction left unmatched. The CDR3 DNA sequence: TGCGCCGCCAGCCAATTCGGAACTAGCGGTGGGGAGACCCAGTACTTC. The encoded protein is CAASQFGTSGGETQYF.

CDR3 bases: TGTGCCAGCAGCTCCCCGACCAGGAGGGAGCAGTACTTC. Translating gives CASSSPTRREQYF. The chain links TRBV7-2 to TRBJ2-7; TRBD2 is a possible D gene (5 bases). The CDR3 loop spans 13 amino acids. Trimming took off 4 bases at V and 7 bases at J, with 14 bases between the two ends. Germline V gene sequence: CDR1 SGHTA, CDR2 FQGNSA. Full variable domain (rest looked up from reference TRBV7-2 and TRBJ2-7): GAGVSQSPSNKVTEKGKDVELRCDPISGHTALYWYRQSLGQGLEFLIYFQGNSAPDKSGLPSDRFSAERTGGSVSTLTIQRTQQEDSAVYLCASSSPTRREQYFGPGTRLTVT.

A few counts support this clonotype. The rearrangement joins TRBV7-2 to TRBJ2-7, with 7 nucleotides matching TRBD1. Germline lookup yields CDR1 SGHTA and CDR2 FQGNSA. V was clipped by 1 base and J by 0 bases; unmatched bases: 6. The length of the CDR3 is 16 residues. The CDR3 spells CASSLVPQGSSYEQYF. Written as DNA, the CDR3 is TGTGCCAGCAGCTTAGTCCCACAGGGGAGCTCCTACGAGCAGTACTTC.

At least ten counts were recorded for this clonotype. V and J are TRBV7-2 and TRBJ2-1; D could derive from TRBD1 or TRBD2 (5 bases each). The ends were cut back, 7 bases at V and 0 bases at J, with 13 bases in the middle. Germline CDR1 SGHTA, CDR2 FQGNSA. This CDR3 has 15 amino acids. CDR3 coding DNA: TGTGCCAGCACCCCGGGGCAGAGCTCCTACAATGAGCAGTTCTTC. Its protein product is CASTPGQSSYNEQFF.

This chain uses TRBV7-8 with TRBJ2-4, with D hard to call. CDR3 length equals 11 residues. Germline CDR1 SGHVS, CDR2 FQNEAQ. Trimming took 2 bases from V and 9 from J, leaving 5 bases between them. The CDR3 region has the DNA TGTGCCAGCAGCTTAAAGGGCATTCAGTACTTC. Translating it yields CASSLKGIQYF.

The chain couples TRBV2 to TRBJ2-5, with TRBD2 as a possible D gene (6 bases). Trimming stripped 4 bases from V and 1 base from J, with 10 bases between. CDR1 is SNHLY and CDR2 is FYNNEI in the germline V gene. This CDR3 has 14 amino acids. CDR3 residues: CASSVGLPQETQYF. The DNA of the CDR3 is TGTGCCAGCAGTGTTGGACTACCCCAAGAGACCCAGTACTTC.

The chain employs TRBV4-2 and TRBJ1-1, with D hard to call. CDR1 is LGHNA, CDR2 YNFKEQ, per germline. V lost 4 bases and J lost 3, with 9 bases in between. The CDR3 runs to 13 residues. As DNA, the CDR3 is TGTGCCAGCAGCCGGCTTGAGGACACTGAAGCTTTCTTT. This translates into CASSRLEDTEAFF.

The gene calls are TRBV6-5 and TRBJ1-2, with D hard to call. Trimming removed 0 bases from V and 4 bases from J, with 15 bases in between. Germline CDR1 is MNHEY and CDR2 is SVGAGI. This CDR3 spans 16 amino acids. The CDR3 loop is CASSYSSVSAGYGYTF. The CDR3 DNA reads as TGTGCCAGCAGTTACTCGTCTGTCTCAGCGGGCTATGGCTACACCTTC.

The chain carries TRBV7-2 and TRBJ2-3, with 7 nucleotides matching TRBD2. V dropped 2 bases and J dropped 0; count of bases not matched to a gene: 5. The CDR3 is made up of 16 amino acids. Per the germline V gene, CDR1 is SGHTA and CDR2 is FQGNSA. CDR3 bases: TGTGCCAGCAGCTTACTTGGCGGGGGTAGCACAGATACGCAGTATTTT. Amino acid sequence: CASSLLGGGSTDTQYF. The full variable domain, with the rest looked up from reference TRBV7-2 and TRBJ2-3, is GAGVSQSPSNKVTEKGKDVELRCDPISGHTALYWYRQSLGQGLEFLIYFQGNSAPDKSGLPSDRFSAERTGGSVSTLTIQRTQQEDSAVYLCASSLLGGGSTDTQYFGPGTRLTVL.

This rearrangement joins TRBV5-1 to TRBJ2-3, with TRBD1 identical over 9 bases. V trimming: 7 bases; J trimming: 4 bases; junction bases outside the gene matches: 10. The germline V gene encodes CDR1 SGHRS and CDR2 YFSETQ. This CDR3 contains 15 residues. The CDR3 DNA reads TGCGCCAGCTCCACTGGGGACAGGGTCGCAGATACGCAGTATTTT. Translating gives CASSTGDRVADTQYF.

This clonotype has more than one count but fewer than ten. The rearrangement links TRBV21-1 to TRBJ2-4; the table calls TRBD2, which could not be checked here. TRBV21-1 is a listed pseudogene. CDR3 length: 19 amino acids. CDR3 protein: CASSKKPGLTPGTKNIQYF. CDR3 nucleotide sequence: TGTGCCAGCAGCAAAAAGCCGGGACTAACCCCGGGGACCAAAAACATTCAGTACTTC.

There are many counts of this clonotype. The gene calls are TRBV6-6 and TRBJ2-7; D call uncertain. CDR1 MNHNY and CDR2 SVGAGI come from the germline V gene (reference sequence). CDR3 size: 13 residues. Trimming took 7 bases from V and 3 from J, leaving 13 bases between them. The CDR3 sequence: CASTARAFYEQYF. CDR3 sequence (DNA): TGTGCCAGCACCGCCCGCGCCTTCTACGAGCAGTACTTC.

This clonotype came up a few times. The V gene is TRBV20-1, the J gene TRBJ2-2, with D possibly TRBD2 on 5 matching bases. This CDR3 spans 14 amino acids. V was clipped by 1 base and J by 4 bases, with 10 bases between them. CDR1 is DFQATT and CDR2 is SNEGSKA in the germline V gene (reference sequence). As DNA, the CDR3 is TGCAGTGCTAGAGGGGAGTCTAGCACCGGGGAGCTGTTTTTT. Its protein product is CSARGESSTGELFF.